This T cell receptor (beta chain) was recovered during a study of tumor and adjacent non-tumor tissue in lung cancer. Study in general: There were some 12 adenocarcinoma, a couple of squamous cell carcinoma and 1 small cell lung cancer cases. On average, productive TCRbeta reads reached about 4.17 million per sample.

RNA was extracted from bulk tissue without any cell sorting. This non-tumor lung sample came from over 3 cm beyond the tumor edge. Donors were chemotherapy-naive, newly diagnosed lung cancer surgical patients in China, August–late 2014. General study results and limits: Significantly higher TCR diversity was found in tumor than normal lung.

The library came from three nested PCR rounds adapted from ARM-PCR protocols. TCRdb used MiXCR to reprocess the multiplex PCR reads, holding one entry per CDR3 protein. The sample has some 100,000 distinct CDR3 sequences; 62% are singletons. A word on this clonotype: Antigen: not known.

Trimming left V 7 bases short and J 2 bases short, with 11 bases between. There are 13 residues in the CDR3. Germline V lookup: CDR1 LNHDA, CDR2 SQIVND (reference sequence). Sequencing was performed on distant non-tumor lung tissue. The TCR sequence derives from a man in his sixties with non-small cell lung cancer. The chain is built from TRBV19 and TRBJ1-2; no definite D call. The CDR3 nucleotides read TGTGCCAGTAAGGCCAGGACGAACTATGGCTACACCTTC. The encoded protein is CASKARTNYGYTF.